This T cell receptor (beta chain) is from a study of T cells in Graves' hyperthyroidism and ophthalmopathy (dated by TCRdb to about 2019). Study-wide context: Peripheral blood was collected at initial diagnosis, before any treatment. The paper describes TCR Vbeta CDR3 sequencing of around 140 peripheral blood samples, made up of roughly 40 ophthalmopathy patients, 70 to 75 hyperthyroidism patients and roughly 17 progressor patients. Prospective prediction of ophthalmopathy was tested in an independent validation cohort of approximately 18 hyperthyroidism patients and some 17 patients who later progressed to ophthalmopathy. After blood sampling, hyperthyroidism patients were treated with methimazole at a starting dose of 30 mg daily, and ophthalmopathy patients were treated with high-dose intravenous methylprednisolone. To identify TCR V-J signatures that set the groups apart, the researchers used a discovery cohort of 100 patients, made up of 40 to 45 with Graves' ophthalmopathy and approximately 57 with stable Graves' hyperthyroidism. For training and testing, the 100 or so patients in the discovery cohort were randomly divided in a 7:3 ratio. The study also compared thyroid tissue and blood T-cell repertoires from about six Graves' hyperthyroidism patients.

In its sample, this clonotype was seen many times. It lacks a known antigen. The sample holds no much larger clone one base away, and base qualities are not on file. Stable Graves' hyperthyroidism was defined as no progression to ophthalmopathy during 18 months of follow-up. The hyperthyroidism patients were between 18 and 65 years old and newly diagnosed, with a disease duration of less than 2 months. The study excluded patients with uncontrolled infections, other autoimmune diseases, pregnancy or lactation. Diagnoses were based on clinical symptoms, serum thyroxine and TRAb, thyroid ultrasound and orbital computed tomography. Ficoll-Paque density gradient centrifugation was used to isolate PBMCs from around 10 ml of fresh peripheral blood. Total RNA was extracted using Trizol reagent, and RNA quality was assessed on an Agilent 2100 Bioanalyzer. The CDR3, from cysteine to phenylalanine, totals 18 residues. The entry retains the CDR3 DNA only, 54 bases that are in frame from base 1. Via the germline V gene, CDR1 is SGHTA and CDR2 FQGNSA. V is pared back by 1 base and J by 4 bases, with 22 bases lying between the germline termini.

Amplification of TCR beta CDR3 regions was carried out from RNA transcripts. The TCR CDR3 was subjected to a first round of RT-PCR using the HTBI primer set and the Qiagen OneStep RT-PCR kit. The libraries were constructed in a second round of multiplex PCR and then size-selected and purified. Libraries were sequenced paired-end with 100 bp reads on an Illumina HiSeq2000. Per the source publication's procedure: SOAPnuke was used to process the raw data, with reads discarded if the reads contained adapters or uncalled bases, had a mean Phred below 15, or lacked an exact constant-primer or identifier match. COPE v1.2.5 was used to merge high-quality paired reads, and clonotypes were defined as unique nucleotide sequences. MiTCR v1.1 was used to align the clonotypes against IMGT TRBV, TRBD and TRBJ reference segments. The analysis was restricted to V-J combinations with a frequency above 0.0001, which together covered approximately 99% of the repertoires. The TCS score was defined as F50 (clonal expansion) divided by E x V (chaos), with BLOSUM62-based TCRdist calculated between CDR3 peptides within each V-J. Welch's t-statistics and random forest reduced 514 V-J features to 13, which were used in a naive Bayes classifier (R e1071). The raw public data were reprocessed by TCRdb itself: fastp quality trimming at Q25, MiXCR clonotype calling, in-frame beta chains only. Records with the same CDR3 protein are collapsed into one entry carrying the most frequent genes and DNA. What appears here as the V and J calls and clone size reflects TCRdb's work, not the paper's. In this sample the table shows about 570,000 distinct CDR3 sequences, 14% of which occur a single time. The leading ten clones occupy approximately 15% of the sample.

Study-wide findings and limitations: Sample size was not statistically predetermined, and blinding of investigators to group allocation was not performed. Ophthalmopathy was separated from stable hyperthyroidism by a 13 V-J signature model, with about 88% sensitivity and about 81% specificity obtained in cross-validation and 80%/75% obtained in testing. Most expanded thyroid clonotypes (frequency above 0.001) were also detected in blood, a finding suggesting that blood repertoires may reflect thyroid immune responses. In validation, the model predicted progression to ophthalmopathy with roughly 66% sensitivity and over 72% specificity, a median of about six months before onset.

The clonotype was recovered from a woman in her thirties or forties with Graves' hyperthyroidism. The chain is encoded by TRBV7-2 joined to TRBJ1-2; the D gene is perhaps TRBD1, on 6 matching bases. Sequencing was done on a sample of blood. Here is the DNA: TGTGCCAGCAGCTTAGAGGTGTTCGGGACAAGAACCTCCTATGGCTACACCTTC. The encoded protein is CASSLEVFGTRTSYGYTF.